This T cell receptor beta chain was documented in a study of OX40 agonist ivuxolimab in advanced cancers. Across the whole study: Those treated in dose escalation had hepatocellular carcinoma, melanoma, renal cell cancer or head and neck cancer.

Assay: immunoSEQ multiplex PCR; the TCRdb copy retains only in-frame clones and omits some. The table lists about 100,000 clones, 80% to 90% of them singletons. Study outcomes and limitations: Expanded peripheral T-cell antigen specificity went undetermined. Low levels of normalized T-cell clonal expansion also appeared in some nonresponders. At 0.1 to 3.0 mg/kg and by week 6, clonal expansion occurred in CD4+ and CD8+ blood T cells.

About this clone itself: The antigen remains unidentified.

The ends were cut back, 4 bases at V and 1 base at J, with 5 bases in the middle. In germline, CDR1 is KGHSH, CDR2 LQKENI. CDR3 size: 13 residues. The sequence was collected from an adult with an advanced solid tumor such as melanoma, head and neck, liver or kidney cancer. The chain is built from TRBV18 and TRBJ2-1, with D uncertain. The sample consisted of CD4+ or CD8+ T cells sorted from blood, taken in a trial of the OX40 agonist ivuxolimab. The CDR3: CASSQASYNEQFF. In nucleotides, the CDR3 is TGTGCCAGCTCACAAGCTTCCTACAATGAGCAGTTCTTC. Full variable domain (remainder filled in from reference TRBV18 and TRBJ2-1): NAGVMQNPRHLVRRRGQEARLRCSPMKGHSHVYWYRQLPEEGLKFMVYLQKENIIDESGMPKERFSAEFPKEGPSILRIQQVVRGDSAAYFCASSQASYNEQFFGPGTRLTVL.